This entry lists 10 T cell receptor beta chains sequenced from one sample in a study of post-analysis software for immune sequencing data. Study outcomes and limitations: TRBV5-6, TRBV5-1 and TRBV20-1 belonged to a set of about five TRBV segments that were more frequent in patients than controls.

TCR beta cDNA libraries included unique molecular identifiers. Each CDR3 protein is one row after TCRdb ran MiXCR on the PCR reads. The sample includes 500,000 to 600,000 distinct CDR3 sequences, 44% of them seen just once. No antigens are known for them. Material: blood. These TCRs come from a girl aged 5 to 17 with multiple sclerosis.

The CDR3 region is CASSPPGLAYQETQYF. DNA of the CDR3: TGTGCCAGCAGTCCTCCGGGACTAGCGTACCAAGAGACCCAGTACTTC. The rearrangement uses TRBV3-1 and TRBJ2-5; 10 nucleotides line up with TRBD2. Germline lookup yields CDR1 LGHDT and CDR2 YNNKEL (reference sequence). The CDR3 spans 16 residues. After removal of 6 bases from V and 0 bases from J, the junction contained 7 bases not matched to a gene.

With regard to this clonotype: The junction differs from germline at one of its ends, possibly a read error. The DNA for the CDR3 is TGCAGGGCTAGAGAAGGGACCTACGAGCAGTACTTC. The encoded protein is CRAREGTYEQYF. The chain is built from TRBV20-1 and TRBJ2-7; D ambiguous. This CDR3 is 12 amino acids long. The germline CDR1 and CDR2 sequences are DFQATT and SNEGSKA (reference sequence).

V usage is TRBV5-1 and J usage is TRBJ2-1; D uncertain. This CDR3 spans 12 amino acids. V gave up 9 bases and J gave up 4 bases, with 11 bases separating them. CDR1 and CDR2 (germline): SGHRS, YFSETQ. CDR3 DNA: TGCGCCACCCATCTAATGTACAATGAGCAGTTCTTC. Translation: CATHLMYNEQFF.

This clonotype has only a few counts. The genes are TRBV5-1 and TRBJ2-3; tentative D call: TRBD2 (7 bases). V was cut by 2 bases and J by 2 bases, with 15 bases left in between. The germline gives CDR1 SGHRS, CDR2 YFSETQ. The CDR3 is made up of 16 amino acids. This chain's CDR3 is CASSLVAGAATDTQYF. The CDR3 bases are TGCGCCAGCAGCTTAGTGGCGGGGGCCGCCACAGATACGCAGTATTTT.

This rearrangement joins TRBV5-1 to TRBJ2-7; D gene ambiguous. Deletions cut 4 bases from V and 3 bases from J, with 17 bases between. The CDR3 totals 15 residues. CDR1 is SGHRS and CDR2 is YFSETQ in the germline V gene. DNA for the CDR3: TGCGCCAGCAGCCCTGCTAACCCAAAAGGCTACGAGCAGTACTTC. This gives the protein CASSPANPKGYEQYF.

Ten or more counts support this clonotype. The genes are TRBV6-1 and TRBJ2-3; TRBD2 matches at 11 bases. Germline CDR1 reads MNHNS; CDR2 reads SASEGT. The CDR3 sequence is 15 residues long. V lost 1 base, J lost 4 bases, and 1 base stayed unmatched. The CDR3 DNA sequence: TGTGCCAGCAGTGAAGTAGCGGGGGGGCCAGATACGCAGTATTTT. This sequence encodes CASSEVAGGPDTQYF.

The chain recombines TRBV20-1 with TRBJ2-1, with 9 bases aligning to TRBD2. The CDR3 is made up of 16 amino acids. CDR1 is DFQATT, CDR2 SNEGSKA, per germline (reference sequence). V trimming: 1 base; J trimming: 7 bases; junction bases outside the gene matches: 11. CDR3: CSARGVSSGKGNEQFF. The CDR3 DNA sequence: TGCAGTGCTAGAGGAGTTTCTAGCGGGAAAGGGAATGAGCAGTTCTTC.

This clonotype was seen a few times. The rearrangement uses TRBV7-9 and TRBJ1-2; D gene ambiguous. CDR1 SEHNR and CDR2 FQNEAQ come from the germline V gene (reference sequence). The CDR3 spans 15 residues. Trimming removed 3 bases at V and 4 bases at J, with 15 bases between. In DNA form, the CDR3 reads TGTGCCAGCAGCTTCCCGGGCCCCAACCTCTATGGCTACACCTTC. It yields the protein CASSFPGPNLYGYTF.

The chain links TRBV20-1 to TRBJ2-3; unclear D gene. Deletions cut 5 bases from V and 1 base from J, with 16 bases between. Germline CDR1 DFQATT, CDR2 SNEGSKA (reference sequence). This CDR3 contains 15 residues. The CDR3 spells CSAPRYSSGTDTQYF. The CDR3 nucleotides read TGCAGTGCTCCTCGATACTCTTCGGGCACAGATACGCAGTATTTT.

V gene TRBV7-9 combines with J gene TRBJ2-1; tentatively, D is TRBD2 (5 bases). V was shortened by 2 bases and J by 2 bases, with 13 bases between the two germline ends. Germline V gene lookup returns CDR1 SEHNR and CDR2 FQNEAQ (reference sequence). This CDR3 has 16 residues. The CDR3 protein is CASSLNVRAPYNEQFF. The DNA for the CDR3 is TGTGCCAGCAGCTTAAACGTGAGGGCCCCCTACAATGAGCAGTTCTTC.